This TCR beta chain was profiled in a study of siplizumab effects on memory and regulatory T cells. The mixed lymphocyte reaction cells were cocultured at 37°C for approximately 6 days. On this clone: Its antigen remains unidentified.

TCR templates, some 93,000 per sample, were assayed. Only in-frame clones appear in the TCRdb table, and some are missing; sequencing was by immunoSEQ multiplex PCR. This table has about 13,000 clones, 30% to 40% appearing once. General study points: The drug siplizumab significantly decreased the alloreactive sequences that could be traced to unstimulated CD4+ memory cells. Mapping to unstimulated subsets was achieved for only a minor fraction of alloreactive clones. Apparently key alloresponse contributors, naive T cells also seemed more diverse than memory cells.

The V and J ends lost 4 bases and 2 bases respectively, with 27 bases between them. The CDR3 extends over 19 amino acids. Germline CDR1 reads SNHLY; CDR2 reads FYNNEI. This TCR derives from a human donor in good health; the cells came from an allogeneic mixed lymphocyte reaction. This sequence joins TRBV2 and TRBJ2-7; either TRBD1 or TRBD2 may fit D (7 bases each). The sequencing input was CFSE-low (dividing) CD8+ T cells sorted from an allogeneic mixed lymphocyte reaction. The CDR3 spells CASSGGEGAITGLTYEQYF. Written as DNA, the CDR3 is TGTGCCAGCAGTGGAGGGGAGGGGGCCATAACGGGTTTAACCTACGAGCAGTACTTC.